The clone carrying this T cell receptor beta chain was seen more than once but under ten times. What it binds is not known. Germline V lookup: CDR1 LGHNA, CDR2 YNFKEQ. Germline trimming cut 2 bases from V and 1 base from J; bases unmatched to any gene: 3. The CDR3 runs to 16 residues. Researchers made TCR cDNA using 5'RACE template switching, and this step added a universal primer site and UMIs. MiXCR, applied by TCRdb to the 5' RACE reads, yields one record per CDR3 protein. The table lists fewer than 350,000 distinct CDR3 sequences, around 3.9% of them singletons, with roughly a quarter in the top ten. The sample is drawn from a study of T cells after yellow fever vaccination. Findings and caveats of the study: Relatively few clonotypes were ones that appeared in both CD4 and CD8 compartments. Reappearance after the booster was seen for most primary-vaccination clones, at roughly 96% CD4 and around 90% CD8.

This sequence joins TRBV4-2 and TRBJ2-2, with 8 bases fitting TRBD1. The starting material was PBMCs, obtained on the day of the yellow fever booster vaccination. This TCR derives from a man aged 18 to 29 who received the YFV17D yellow fever vaccine. The CDR3 coding sequence is TGTGCCAGCAGCCAATTCGGGACAGGGAACACCGGGGAGCTGTTTTTT. Translating it yields CASSQFGTGNTGELFF.